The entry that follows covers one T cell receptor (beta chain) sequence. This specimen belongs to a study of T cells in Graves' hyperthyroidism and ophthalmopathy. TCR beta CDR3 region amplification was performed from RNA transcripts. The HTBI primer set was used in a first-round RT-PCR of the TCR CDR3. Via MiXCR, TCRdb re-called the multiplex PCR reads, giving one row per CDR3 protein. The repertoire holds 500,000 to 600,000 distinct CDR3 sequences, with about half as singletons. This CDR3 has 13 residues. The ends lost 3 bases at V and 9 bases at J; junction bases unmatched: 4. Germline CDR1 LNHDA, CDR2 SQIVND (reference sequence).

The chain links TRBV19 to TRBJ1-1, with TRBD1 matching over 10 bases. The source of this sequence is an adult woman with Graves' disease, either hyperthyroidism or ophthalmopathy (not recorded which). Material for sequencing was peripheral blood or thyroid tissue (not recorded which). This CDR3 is CASSMDRGNQAFF. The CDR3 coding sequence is TGTGCCAGTAGTATGGACAGGGGGAACCAAGCTTTCTTT.